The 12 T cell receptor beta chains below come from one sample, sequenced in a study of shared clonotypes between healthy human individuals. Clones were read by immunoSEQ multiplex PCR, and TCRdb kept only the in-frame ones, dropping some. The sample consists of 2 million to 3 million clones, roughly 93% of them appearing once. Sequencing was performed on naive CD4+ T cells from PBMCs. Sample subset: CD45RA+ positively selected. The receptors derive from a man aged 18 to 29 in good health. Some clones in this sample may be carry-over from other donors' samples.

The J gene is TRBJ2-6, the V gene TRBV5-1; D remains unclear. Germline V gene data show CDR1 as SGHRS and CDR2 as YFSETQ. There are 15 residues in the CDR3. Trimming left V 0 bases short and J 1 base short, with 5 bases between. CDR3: CASSLVRSGANVLTF. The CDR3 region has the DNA TGCGCCAGCAGCTTGGTTCGATCTGGGGCCAACGTCCTGACTTTC.

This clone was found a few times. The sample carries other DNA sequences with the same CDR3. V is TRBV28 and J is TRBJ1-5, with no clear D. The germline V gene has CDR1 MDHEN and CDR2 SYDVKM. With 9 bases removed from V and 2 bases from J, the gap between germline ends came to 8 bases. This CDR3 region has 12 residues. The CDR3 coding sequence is TGTGCCAGTAGTGGGGGCAATCAGCCCCAGCATTTT. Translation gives CASSGGNQPQHF.

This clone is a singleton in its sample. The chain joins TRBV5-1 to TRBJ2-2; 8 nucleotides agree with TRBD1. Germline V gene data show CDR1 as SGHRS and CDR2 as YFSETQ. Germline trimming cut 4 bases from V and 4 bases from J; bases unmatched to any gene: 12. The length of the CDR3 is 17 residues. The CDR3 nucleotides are TGCGCCAGCAGCCAGACAGGGGCCCTTCCTGGCACCGGGGAGCTGTTTTTT. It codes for CASSQTGALPGTGELFF.

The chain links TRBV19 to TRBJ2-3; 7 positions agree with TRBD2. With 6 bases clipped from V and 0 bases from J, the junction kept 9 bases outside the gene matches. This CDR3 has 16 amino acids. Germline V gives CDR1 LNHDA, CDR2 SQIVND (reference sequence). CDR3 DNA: TGTGCCAGTAGGGCGGGGAGGGCATCTAGCACAGATACGCAGTATTTT. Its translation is CASRAGRASSTDTQYF.

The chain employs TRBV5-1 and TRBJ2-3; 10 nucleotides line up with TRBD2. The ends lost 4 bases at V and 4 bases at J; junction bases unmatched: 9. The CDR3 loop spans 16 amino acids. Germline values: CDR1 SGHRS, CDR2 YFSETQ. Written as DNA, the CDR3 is TGCGCCAGCAGCCCCTTAGCGGGAGGCCGTCCAGATACGCAGTATTTT. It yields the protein CASSPLAGGRPDTQYF.

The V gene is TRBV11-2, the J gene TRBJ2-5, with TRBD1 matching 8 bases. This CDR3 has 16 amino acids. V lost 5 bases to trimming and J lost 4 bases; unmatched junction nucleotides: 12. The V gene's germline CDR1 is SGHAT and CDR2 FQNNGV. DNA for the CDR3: TGTGCCAGCAGCCTCGGACAGGGCAGTGGGTCAGAGACCCAGTACTTC. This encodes CASSLGQGSGSETQYF.

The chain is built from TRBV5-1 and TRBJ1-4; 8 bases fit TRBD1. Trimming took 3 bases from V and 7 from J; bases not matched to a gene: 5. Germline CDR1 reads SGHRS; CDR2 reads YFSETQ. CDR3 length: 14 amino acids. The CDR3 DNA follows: TGCGCCAGCAGCTCGGACAGGGTGGGTGAAAAACTGTTTTTT. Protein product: CASSSDRVGEKLFF.

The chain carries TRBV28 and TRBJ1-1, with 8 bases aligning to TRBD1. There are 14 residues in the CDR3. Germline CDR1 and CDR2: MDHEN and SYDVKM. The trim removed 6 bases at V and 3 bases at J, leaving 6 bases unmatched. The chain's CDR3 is CASRIGQGYTEAFF. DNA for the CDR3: TGTGCCAGCAGGATTGGACAGGGTTACACTGAAGCTTTCTTT. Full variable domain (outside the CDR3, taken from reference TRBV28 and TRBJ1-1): DVKVTQSSRYLVKRTGEKVFLECVQDMDHENMFWYRQDPGLGLRLIYFSYDVKMKEKGDIPEGYSVSREKKERFSLILESASTNQTSMYLCASRIGQGYTEAFFGQGTRLTVV.

CDR3 DNA sequence: TGTGCCAGTAGTTCAACAGGAAGGGGTTGGTCCTACAATGAGCAGTTCTTC. It yields the protein CASSSTGRGWSYNEQFF. This chain connects TRBV19 to TRBJ2-1; maybe TRBD1 (5 bases). The CDR3 spans 17 residues. The V gene lost 5 bases and the J gene lost 1 base, with 18 bases spanning the gap. Germline CDR1 LNHDA, CDR2 SQIVND (reference sequence).

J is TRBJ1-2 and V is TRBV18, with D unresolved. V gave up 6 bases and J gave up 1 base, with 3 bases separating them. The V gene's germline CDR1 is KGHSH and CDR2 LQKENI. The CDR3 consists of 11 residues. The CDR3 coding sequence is TGTGCCAGCTCGAATAACTATGGCTACACCTTC. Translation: CASSNNYGYTF. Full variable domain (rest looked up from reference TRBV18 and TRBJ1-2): NAGVMQNPRHLVRRRGQEARLRCSPMKGHSHVYWYRQLPEEGLKFMVYLQKENIIDESGMPKERFSAEFPKEGPSILRIQQVVRGDSAAYFCASSNNYGYTFGSGTRLTVV.

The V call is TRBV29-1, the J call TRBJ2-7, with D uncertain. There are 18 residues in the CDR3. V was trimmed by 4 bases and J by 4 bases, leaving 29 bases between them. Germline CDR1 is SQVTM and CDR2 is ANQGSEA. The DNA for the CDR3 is TGCAGCGTTGTATCTGGGTCGGCCGATGCAGGCAGTGGATACGAGCAGTACTTC. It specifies CSVVSGSADAGSGYEQYF.

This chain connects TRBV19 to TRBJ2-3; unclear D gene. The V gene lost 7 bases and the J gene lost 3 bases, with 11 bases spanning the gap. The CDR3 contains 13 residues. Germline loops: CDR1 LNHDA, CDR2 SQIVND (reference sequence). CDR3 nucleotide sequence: TGTGCCAGTAATAGCCTCTCTACAGATACGCAGTATTTT. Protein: CASNSLSTDTQYF.